The rows below give T cell receptor beta chains drawn from one sample of a study of OX40 agonist ivuxolimab in advanced cancers. Method: immunoSEQ multiplex PCR; TCRdb's copy keeps in-frame clones and lacks some. The sample lists tens of thousands of clones, 85% occurring once. The sample here was CD4+ or CD8+ T cells sorted from blood, taken in a trial of the OX40 agonist ivuxolimab. Receptors were obtained from an adult with an advanced solid tumor such as melanoma, head and neck, liver or kidney cancer. Both conserved end residues are part of each CDR3. Fields, in order: J gene, V gene, D gene, clone size, CDR3 protein, CDR3 DNA. D genes are given only for firm matches. The size entry is marked missing in some rows and otherwise reads once, few, many or a size class.

>TRBJ2-2|TRBV11-2|.|once
CASRGRAVGTGELFF
TGTGCCAGCAGGGGCCGGGCAGTTGGCACCGGGGAGCTGTTTTTT
>TRBJ2-1|TRBV11-2|.|.
CASSLFTGLTANEQFF
TGTGCCAGCAGCTTATTTACTGGACTGACGGCGAATGAGCAGTTCTTC
>TRBJ2-3|TRBV7-6|.|.
CASSLGAFGTDTQYF
TGTGCCAGCAGCCTTGGGGCCTTCGGCACAGATACGCAGTATTTT
>TRBJ1-1|TRBV20-1|TRBD1|.
CSLGTGGSAFF
TGCAGTCTTGGGACAGGGGGCTCGGCTTTCTTT
>TRBJ2-3|TRBV18|.|once
CASSPSTDTQYF
TGTGCCAGCTCACCGAGCACAGATACGCAGTATTTT
>TRBJ1-3|TRBV6-5|.|few
CASSYGRGTGNTIYF
TGTGCCAGCAGTTATGGCAGGGGCACTGGAAACACCATATATTTT
>TRBJ2-5|TRBV29-1|.|.
CSVHKGQETQYF
TGCAGCGTTCATAAGGGGCAAGAGACCCAGTACTTC
>TRBJ2-7|TRBV7-9|.|.
CASSLPLEGPLYF
TGTGCCAGCAGCTTACCTCTGGAGGGGCCGTTGTACTTC
>TRBJ2-6|TRBV7-2|.|.
CASSANPLGISGANVLTF
TGTGCCAGCAGCGCAAATCCCCTCGGCATCTCTGGGGCCAACGTCCTGACTTTC
>TRBJ2-2|TRBV4-2|TRBD2|.
CASSQGTSPNTGELFF
TGTGCCAGCAGCCAAGGGACTAGCCCGAACACCGGGGAGCTGTTTTTT
>TRBJ1-1|TRBV6-6|.|.
CASSRMGTEAFF
TGTGCCAGCAGTAGGATGGGAACTGAAGCTTTCTTT
>TRBJ1-5|TRBV7-2|TRBD1|once
CASSLQADRVNQPQHF
TGTGCCAGCAGCTTACAGGCGGACAGGGTCAATCAGCCCCAGCATTTT
>TRBJ2-2|TRBV7-8|.|.
CASSWGYPTNTGELFF
TGTGCCAGCAGCTGGGGCTACCCTACGAACACCGGGGAGCTGTTTTTT
>TRBJ1-5|TRBV6-1|TRBD1|.
CASSEGTGGAYQPQHF
TGTGCCAGCAGTGAGGGGACAGGGGGCGCGTATCAGCCCCAGCATTTT
>TRBJ1-1|TRBV5-1|TRBD1|few
CASSPDGQGTEAFF
TGCGCCAGCAGCCCCGATGGACAGGGCACTGAAGCTTTCTTT
>TRBJ1-1|TRBV5-1|.|.
CASTSDPGGYTEAFF
TGCGCCAGCACCTCCGACCCCGGGGGGTACACTGAAGCTTTCTTT
>TRBJ1-1|TRBV7-2|.|.
CASSLFGGAEKAFF
TGTGCCAGCAGCTTATTCGGGGGGGCAGAGAAGGCTTTCTTT
>TRBJ1-2|TRBV6-4|.|.
CASSPGHLYGYTF
TGTGCCAGCAGCCCGGGACACCTCTATGGCTACACCTTC
>TRBJ2-3|TRBV7-3|.|once
CASRSRGTGSSTDTQYF
TGTGCCAGCAGGTCGCGGGGGACAGGTTCTAGCACAGATACGCAGTATTTT
>TRBJ2-2|TRBV4-1|.|.
CASSQDPRGWTGELFF
TGCGCCAGCAGCCAAGATCCCAGGGGCTGGACCGGGGAGCTGTTTTTT
>TRBJ2-1|TRBV7-8|.|once
CASSPDREQFF
TGTGCCAGCAGCCCGGATAGGGAGCAGTTCTTC
>TRBJ2-7|TRBV7-9|TRBD1|.
CASSPGQGQEQYF
TGTGCCAGCAGCCCGGGACAGGGGCAAGAGCAGTACTTC
>TRBJ1-2|TRBV6-1|TRBD1|.
CATRSDRGRGYTF
TGTGCCACCAGGAGCGACAGGGGCCGGGGCTACACCTTC
>TRBJ1-2|TRBV11-2|.|.
CASSQDSNYGYTF
TGTGCCAGCAGCCAGGATTCCAACTATGGCTACACCTTC
>TRBJ2-5|TRBV7-2|TRBD2|.
CASSLMRGEETQYF
TGTGCCAGCAGCTTAATGCGGGGGGAAGAGACCCAGTACTTC
>TRBJ2-3|TRBV18|.|once
CASSPPGPSPTDTQYF
TGTGCCAGCTCACCACCGGGGCCCTCACCCACAGATACGCAGTATTTT
>TRBJ2-4|TRBV7-2|.|.
CASSLRSGAKNIQYF
TGTGCCAGCAGCTTAAGGAGCGGGGCCAAAAACATTCAGTACTTC
>TRBJ1-2|TRBV4-3|.|.
CASSQEGMGRYYGYTF
TGCGCCAGCAGCCAAGAAGGAATGGGGAGATACTATGGCTACACCTTC